This T cell receptor (beta chain) came from a study of shared clonotypes between healthy human individuals. Study-wide results and caveats: Clonotypes which were not shared had lower generation probabilities than clonotypes that all four donors shared. The study generally estimated greater richness for naive than memory subsets. Genetic and exposure-history diversity was limited by the few donors.

CD45RO negativity and positive selection for CCR7 defined naive CD8 cells, a population that excluded terminally differentiated effector memory CD45RA+ cells. Study donors comprised healthy, HIV-negative adults devoid of recent acute infection or vaccination. About this clone: Its matching antigen is unknown.

Trimming cost V 4 bases and J 9 bases; bases outside gene matches: 13. The CDR3 length is 16 residues. From germline, CDR1 is MGHRA and CDR2 YSYEKL. Libraries were prepared by immunoSEQ multiplex PCR; TCRdb keeps only in-frame clonotypes and omits some of them. The sample lists under 2,000,000 clones; approximately 94% were seen once. The J gene is TRBJ2-1, the V gene TRBV4-1, with 9 positions matching TRBD2. This receptor was identified in a man younger than 35 in good health. Input material: naive CD8+ T cells sorted from blood. The CDR3 loop reads CASSPLGSGGKGEQFF. The CDR3 DNA sequence: TGCGCCAGCAGCCCCCTGGGTAGCGGGGGTAAGGGTGAGCAGTTCTTC.